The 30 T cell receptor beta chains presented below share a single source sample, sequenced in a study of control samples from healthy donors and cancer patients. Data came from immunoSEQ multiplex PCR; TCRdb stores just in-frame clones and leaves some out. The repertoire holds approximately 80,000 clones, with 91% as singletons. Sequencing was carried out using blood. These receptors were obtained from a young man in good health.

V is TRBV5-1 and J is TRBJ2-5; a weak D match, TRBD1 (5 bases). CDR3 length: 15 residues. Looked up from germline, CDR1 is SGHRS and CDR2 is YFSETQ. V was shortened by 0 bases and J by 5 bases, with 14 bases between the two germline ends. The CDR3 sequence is CASSLGQGSVETQYF. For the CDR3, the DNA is TGCGCCAGCAGCTTGGGGCAGGGTTCAGTTGAGACCCAGTACTTC. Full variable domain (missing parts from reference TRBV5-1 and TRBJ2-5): KAGVTQTPRYLIKTRGQQVTLSCSPISGHRSVSWYQQTPGQGLQFLFEYFSETQRNKGNFPGRFSGRQFSNSRSEMNVSTLELGDSALYLCASSLGQGSVETQYFGPGTRLLVL.

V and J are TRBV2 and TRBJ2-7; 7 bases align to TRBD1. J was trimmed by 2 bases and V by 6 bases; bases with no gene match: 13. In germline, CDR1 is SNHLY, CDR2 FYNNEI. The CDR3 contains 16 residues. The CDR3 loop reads CASRENWDRIPYEQYF. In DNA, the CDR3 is TGTGCCAGCAGGGAGAATTGGGACAGAATTCCCTACGAGCAGTACTTC.

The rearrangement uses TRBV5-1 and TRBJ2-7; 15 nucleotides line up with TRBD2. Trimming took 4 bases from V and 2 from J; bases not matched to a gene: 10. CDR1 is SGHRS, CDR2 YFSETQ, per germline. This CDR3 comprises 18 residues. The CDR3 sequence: CASSPRTSGRAGAYEQYF. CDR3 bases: TGCGCCAGCAGCCCGCGGACTAGCGGGAGGGCCGGGGCCTACGAGCAGTACTTC.

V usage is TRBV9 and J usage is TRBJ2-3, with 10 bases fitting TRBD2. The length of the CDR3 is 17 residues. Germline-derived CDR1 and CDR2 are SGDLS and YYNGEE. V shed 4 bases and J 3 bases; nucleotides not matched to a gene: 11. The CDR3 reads CASSHPSSGGATDTQYF. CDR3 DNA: TGTGCCAGCAGCCACCCCTCCAGCGGGGGGGCAACAGATACGCAGTATTTT.

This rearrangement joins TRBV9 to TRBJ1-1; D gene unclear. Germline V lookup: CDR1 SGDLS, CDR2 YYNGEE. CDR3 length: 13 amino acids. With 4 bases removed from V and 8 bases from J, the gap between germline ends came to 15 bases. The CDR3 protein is CASSKSQGREAFF. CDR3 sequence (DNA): TGTGCCAGCAGCAAATCCCAAGGCAGAGAAGCTTTCTTT.

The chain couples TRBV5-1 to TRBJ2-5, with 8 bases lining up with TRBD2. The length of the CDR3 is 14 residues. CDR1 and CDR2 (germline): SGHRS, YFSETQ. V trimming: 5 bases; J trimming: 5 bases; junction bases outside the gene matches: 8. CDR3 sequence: CASSLRGARETQYF. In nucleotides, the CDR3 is TGCGCCAGCAGTCTGCGGGGGGCCCGGGAGACCCAGTACTTC.

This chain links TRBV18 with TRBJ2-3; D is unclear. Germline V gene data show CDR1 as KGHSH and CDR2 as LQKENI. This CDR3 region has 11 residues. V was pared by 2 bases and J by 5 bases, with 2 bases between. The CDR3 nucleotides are TGTGCCAGCTCACCAGAAGATACGCAGTATTTT. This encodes CASSPEDTQYF.

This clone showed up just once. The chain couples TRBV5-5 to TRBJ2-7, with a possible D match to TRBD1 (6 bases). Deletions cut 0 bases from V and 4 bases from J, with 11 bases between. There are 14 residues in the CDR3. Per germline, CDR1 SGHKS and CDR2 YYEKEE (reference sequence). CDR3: CASSLGQGPYEQYF. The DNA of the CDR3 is TGTGCCAGCAGCTTGGGGCAGGGGCCATACGAGCAGTACTTC. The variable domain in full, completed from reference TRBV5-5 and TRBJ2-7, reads DAGVTQSPTHLIKTRGQQVTLRCSPISGHKSVSWYQQVLGQGPQFIFQYYEKEERGRGNFPDRFSARQFPNYSSELNVNALLLGDSALYLCASSLGQGPYEQYFGPGTRLTVT.

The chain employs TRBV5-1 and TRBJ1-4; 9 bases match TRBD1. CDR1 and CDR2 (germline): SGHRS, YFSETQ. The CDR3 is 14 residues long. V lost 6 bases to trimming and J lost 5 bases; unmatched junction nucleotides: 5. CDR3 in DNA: TGCGCCAGCACCCGGGACAGGGCGAATGAAAAACTGTTTTTT. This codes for CASTRDRANEKLFF. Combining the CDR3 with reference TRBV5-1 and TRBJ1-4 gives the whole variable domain KAGVTQTPRYLIKTRGQQVTLSCSPISGHRSVSWYQQTPGQGLQFLFEYFSETQRNKGNFPGRFSGRQFSNSRSEMNVSTLELGDSALYLCASTRDRANEKLFFGSGTQLSVL.

This CDR3 is CASSITGTGALTGELFF. DNA of the CDR3: TGTGCCAGCAGCATCACGGGGACAGGGGCGCTCACCGGGGAGCTGTTTTTT. The rearrangement uses TRBV7-3 and TRBJ2-2, with 10 bases matching TRBD1. V was clipped by 5 bases and J by 4 bases; unmatched bases: 10. The CDR3 is 17 residues long. CDR1 is SGHTA, CDR2 FQGTGA, per germline.

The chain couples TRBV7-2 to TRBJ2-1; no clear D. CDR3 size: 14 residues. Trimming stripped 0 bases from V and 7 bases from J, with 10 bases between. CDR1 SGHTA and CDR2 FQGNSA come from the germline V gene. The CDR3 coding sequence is TGTGCCAGCAGCTTAGCTTCAAGAGGTAATGAGCAGTTCTTC. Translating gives CASSLASRGNEQFF.

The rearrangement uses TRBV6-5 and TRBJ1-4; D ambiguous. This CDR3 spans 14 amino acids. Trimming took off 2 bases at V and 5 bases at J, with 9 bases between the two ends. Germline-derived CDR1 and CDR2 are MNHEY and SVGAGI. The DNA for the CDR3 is TGTGCCAGCAGTTACCAGGCCCAGAATGAAAAACTGTTTTTT. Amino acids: CASSYQAQNEKLFF.

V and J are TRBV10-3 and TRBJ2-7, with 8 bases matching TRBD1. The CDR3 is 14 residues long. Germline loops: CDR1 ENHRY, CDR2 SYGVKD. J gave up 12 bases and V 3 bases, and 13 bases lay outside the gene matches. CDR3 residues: CAISDPGQDYDSYF. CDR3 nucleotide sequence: TGTGCCATCAGTGATCCGGGACAGGACTACGACTCGTACTTC.

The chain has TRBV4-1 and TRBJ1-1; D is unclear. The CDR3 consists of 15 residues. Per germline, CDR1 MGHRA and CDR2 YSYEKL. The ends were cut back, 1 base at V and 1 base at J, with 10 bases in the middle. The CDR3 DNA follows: TGCGCCAGCAGCCAAGGGGCCCTCAGGAACACTGAAGCTTTCTTT. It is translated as CASSQGALRNTEAFF.

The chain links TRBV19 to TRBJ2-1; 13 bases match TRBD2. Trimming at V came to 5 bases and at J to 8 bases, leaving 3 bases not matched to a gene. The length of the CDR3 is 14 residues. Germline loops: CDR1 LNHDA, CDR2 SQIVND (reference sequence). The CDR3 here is CASSRTSGSYEQFF. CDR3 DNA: TGTGCCAGTAGTCGGACTAGCGGGAGTTATGAGCAGTTCTTC.

The CDR3 DNA reads as TGTGCCAGCAGCTCACTGGGACAGACGCTCTCCTACAATGAGCAGTTCTTC. As protein: CASSSLGQTLSYNEQFF. The chain employs TRBV7-9 and TRBJ2-1; TRBD1 matches at 7 bases. The junction had 9 bases not matched to a gene; V was cut back by 4 bases and J by 0 bases. Germline V gene data show CDR1 as SEHNR and CDR2 as FQNEAQ (reference sequence). The CDR3 sequence is 17 residues long.

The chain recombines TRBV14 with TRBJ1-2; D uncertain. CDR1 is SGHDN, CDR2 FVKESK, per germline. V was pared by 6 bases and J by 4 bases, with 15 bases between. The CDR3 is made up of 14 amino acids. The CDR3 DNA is TGTGCCAGCAGACTCTCCCACGCCCTCTATGGCTACACCTTC. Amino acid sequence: CASRLSHALYGYTF.

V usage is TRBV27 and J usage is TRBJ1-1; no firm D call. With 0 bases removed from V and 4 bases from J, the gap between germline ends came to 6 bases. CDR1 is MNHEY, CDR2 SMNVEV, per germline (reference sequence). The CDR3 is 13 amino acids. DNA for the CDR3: TGTGCCAGCAGTTTATCACAAGGCACTGAAGCTTTCTTT. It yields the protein CASSLSQGTEAFF.

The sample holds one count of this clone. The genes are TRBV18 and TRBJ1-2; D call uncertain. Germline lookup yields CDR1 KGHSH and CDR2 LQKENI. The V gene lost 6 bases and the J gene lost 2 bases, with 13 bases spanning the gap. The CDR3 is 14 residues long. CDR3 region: CASSRPERNYGYTF. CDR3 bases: TGTGCCAGCTCGCGGCCTGAAAGGAACTATGGCTACACCTTC.

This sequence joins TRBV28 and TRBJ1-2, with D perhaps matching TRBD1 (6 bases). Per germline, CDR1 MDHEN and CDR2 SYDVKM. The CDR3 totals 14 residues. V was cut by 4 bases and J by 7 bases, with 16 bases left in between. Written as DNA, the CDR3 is TGTGCCAGCAGTTGGCGATACAGGGAGGTTGGCTACACCTTC. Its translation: CASSWRYREVGYTF.

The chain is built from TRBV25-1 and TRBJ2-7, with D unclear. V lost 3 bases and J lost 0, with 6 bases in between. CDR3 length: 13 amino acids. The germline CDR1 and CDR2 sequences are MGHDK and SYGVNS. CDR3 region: CASSDSSSYEQYF. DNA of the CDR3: TGTGCCAGCAGTGACTCCAGCTCCTACGAGCAGTACTTC.

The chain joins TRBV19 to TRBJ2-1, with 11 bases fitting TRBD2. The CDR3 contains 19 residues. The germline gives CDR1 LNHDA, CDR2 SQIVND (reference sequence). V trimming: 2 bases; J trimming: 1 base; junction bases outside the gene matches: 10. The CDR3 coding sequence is TGTGCCAGTAGTATATTCGGCCTAGCGGGAGGTTTTTCCTACAATGAGCAGTTCTTC. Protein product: CASSIFGLAGGFSYNEQFF.

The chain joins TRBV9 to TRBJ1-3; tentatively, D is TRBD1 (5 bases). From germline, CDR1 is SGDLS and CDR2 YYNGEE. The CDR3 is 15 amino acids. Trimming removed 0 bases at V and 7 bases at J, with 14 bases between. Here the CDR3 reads CASSVADRGGNTIYF. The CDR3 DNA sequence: TGTGCCAGCAGCGTAGCTGACAGAGGCGGGAACACCATATATTTT.

CDR3: CSVVRGGYNEQFF. The CDR3, as DNA: TGCAGCGTTGTAAGAGGGGGTTACAATGAGCAGTTCTTC. This chain links TRBV29-1 with TRBJ2-1; perhaps TRBD1 as D (6 bases). Trimming shortened V by 4 bases and J by 4 bases, and 11 bases separated the two germline ends. CDR1 and CDR2 (germline): SQVTM, ANQGSEA. The CDR3 contains 13 residues.

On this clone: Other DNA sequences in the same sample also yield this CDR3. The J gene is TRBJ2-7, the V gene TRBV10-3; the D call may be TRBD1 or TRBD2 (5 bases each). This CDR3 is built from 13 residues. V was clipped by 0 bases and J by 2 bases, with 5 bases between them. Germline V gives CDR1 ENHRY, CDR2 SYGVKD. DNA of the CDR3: TGTGCCATCAGTGAGTCGGGGGCCTACGAGCAGTACTTC. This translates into CAISESGAYEQYF.

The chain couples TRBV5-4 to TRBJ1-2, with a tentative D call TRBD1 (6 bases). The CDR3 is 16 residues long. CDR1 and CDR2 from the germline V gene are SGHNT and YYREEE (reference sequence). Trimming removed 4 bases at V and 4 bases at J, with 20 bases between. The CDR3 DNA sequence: TGTGCCAGCAGCCCCGGTGGGGATGGGGGGCGCTATGGCTACACCTTC. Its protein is CASSPGGDGGRYGYTF.

The CDR3 loop is CSVDRGTDTQYF. The CDR3 bases are TGCAGCGTTGACCGGGGCACAGATACGCAGTATTTT. This chain uses TRBV29-1 with TRBJ2-3, with no clear D. CDR3 size: 12 residues. The germline V and J ends were trimmed by 3 bases and 1 base, with 5 bases remaining between them. CDR1 and CDR2 (germline): SQVTM, ANQGSEA.

The CDR3 DNA reads as TGTGCCAGCAGGTTACCGGGACAGGGCAATCAGCCCCAGCATTTT. It specifies CASRLPGQGNQPQHF. The chain recombines TRBV2 with TRBJ1-5; 8 bases are a match to TRBD1. With 6 bases clipped from V and 2 bases from J, the junction kept 6 bases outside the gene matches. CDR1 is SNHLY and CDR2 is FYNNEI in the germline V gene. CDR3 length equals 15 residues. The variable domain in full, with the rest retrieved from reference TRBV2 and TRBJ1-5, is EPEVTQTPSHQVTQMGQEVILRCVPISNHLYFYWYRQILGQKVEFLVSFYNNEISEKSEIFDDQFSVERPDGSNFTLKIRSTKLEDSAMYFCASRLPGQGNQPQHFGDGTRLSIL.

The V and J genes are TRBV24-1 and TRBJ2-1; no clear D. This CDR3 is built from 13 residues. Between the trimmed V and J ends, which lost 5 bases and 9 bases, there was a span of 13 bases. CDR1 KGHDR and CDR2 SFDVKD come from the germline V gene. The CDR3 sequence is CATSVDEVSEQFF. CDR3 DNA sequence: TGTGCCACCAGTGTGGATGAGGTGAGTGAGCAGTTCTTC.

DNA for the CDR3: TGTGCCAGCAGCTGGTCAAGCGGGGGGGCCCTCTCCGAGCAGTACTTC. It is translated as CASSWSSGGALSEQYF. The chain uses TRBV6-6 and TRBJ2-7; 10 nucleotides line up with TRBD2. The CDR3 has 16 residues. The junction had 14 bases not matched to a gene; V was cut back by 6 bases and J by 6 bases. Germline assignment: CDR1 MNHNY and CDR2 SVGAGI (reference sequence).